The clone carrying this T cell receptor beta chain appeared once. Here immunoSEQ multiplex PCR was the method, and the copy in TCRdb shows in-frame clones only, minus some. Among around 170,000 clones listed, 85% to 95% were seen once. The data originate from a study of blood T cell repertoires in COVID-19. On the study more broadly: Some COVID-19 samples were acute and others convalescent; all came from the United States, Italy and Spain.

The germline V gene has CDR1 SGDLS and CDR2 YYNGEE. After removal of 2 bases from V and 2 bases from J, the junction contained 8 bases not matched to a gene. This CDR3 is built from 17 residues. This TCR derives from a man aged 50 to 59 with acute or convalescent COVID-19. The chain recombines TRBV9 with TRBJ2-5; 11 bases are a match to TRBD1. Sequenced: peripheral blood. CDR3 in DNA: TGTGCCAGCAGCGTCGGGACAGGGGGAAAAGGTCAAGAGACCCAGTACTTC. Protein: CASSVGTGGKGQETQYF.